A single sample gave rise to the 18 T cell receptor beta chains below, sequenced in a study of T cell changes during pregnancy in multiple sclerosis. Assay used: immunoSEQ multiplex PCR; TCRdb lists only in-frame clones, some missing. This table holds roughly 26,000 clones, 80% to 90% found once. The specimen was CD8+ T cells from peripheral blood mononuclear cells, collected in the second trimester of pregnancy. These receptors were taken from a female donor with multiple sclerosis, enrolled in a pregnancy study.

J is TRBJ2-2 and V is TRBV19, with 9 nucleotides matching TRBD2. V lost 3 bases, J lost 4 bases, and 6 bases stayed unmatched. The CDR3 contains 16 residues. CDR1 and CDR2 from the germline V gene are LNHDA and SQIVND (reference sequence). CDR3: CASSIRPSGVTGELFF. The CDR3 nucleotides read TGTGCCAGTAGTATTAGGCCTAGCGGGGTCACCGGGGAGCTGTTTTTT.

The chain links TRBV7-2 to TRBJ2-3, with D uncertain. V was cut by 0 bases and J by 6 bases, with 13 bases left in between. This CDR3 has 15 amino acids. Germline V gene data show CDR1 as SGHTA and CDR2 as FQGNSA. CDR3 sequence reads: CASSLAGPPGDTQYF. In nucleotides, the CDR3 is TGTGCCAGCAGCTTAGCTGGGCCCCCTGGGGATACGCAGTATTTT.

The chain couples TRBV19 to TRBJ1-2, with 8 bases that match TRBD1. The germline CDR1 and CDR2 sequences are LNHDA and SQIVND (reference sequence). V trimming: 7 bases; J trimming: 4 bases; junction bases outside the gene matches: 8. The CDR3 runs 14 residues. This CDR3 reads CASTTRQGLYGYTF. The CDR3 nucleotides are TGTGCCAGTACCACCAGACAGGGGCTCTATGGCTACACCTTC. The entire variable domain, with the rest obtained from reference TRBV19 and TRBJ1-2, is as follows: DGGITQSPKYLFRKEGQNVTLSCEQNLNHDAMYWYRQDPGQGLRLIYYSQIVNDFQKGDIAEGYSVSREKKESFPLTVTSAQKNPTAFYLCASTTRQGLYGYTFGSGTRLTVV.

This chain links TRBV9 with TRBJ2-3; TRBD1 matches at 8 bases. This CDR3 spans 17 amino acids. With V trimmed by 4 bases and J by 0 bases, 10 bases remained unmatched. Germline V gene sequence: CDR1 SGDLS, CDR2 YYNGEE. The CDR3 loop is CASSTRQGPPSTDTQYF. The CDR3 bases are TGTGCCAGCAGCACCCGACAGGGGCCACCCAGCACAGATACGCAGTATTTT. The whole variable domain, remainder taken from reference TRBV9 and TRBJ2-3, is DSGVTQTPKHLITATGQRVTLRCSPRSGDLSVYWYQQSLDQGLQFLIQYYNGEERAKGNILERFSAQQFPDLHSELNLSSLELGDSALYFCASSTRQGPPSTDTQYFGPGTRLTVL.

The rearrangement uses TRBV6-5 and TRBJ1-2; maybe TRBD1 (5 bases). The CDR3 covers 16 residues. Germline CDR1 is MNHEY and CDR2 is SVGAGI. Deletions cut 0 bases from V and 4 bases from J, with 15 bases between. CDR3: CASSYSGVEGSYGYTF. As DNA, the CDR3 is TGTGCCAGCAGTTACTCGGGTGTGGAGGGGAGCTATGGCTACACCTTC.

The chain has TRBV6-1 and TRBJ1-2; D is possibly TRBD1 (5 bases). From germline, CDR1 is MNHNS and CDR2 SASEGT. Trimming shortened V by 3 bases and J by 7 bases, and 12 bases separated the two germline ends. This CDR3 region has 13 residues. Here the CDR3 DNA reads TGTGCCAGCAGTGATATCGGACACTCTGGCTACACCTTC. This translates into CASSDIGHSGYTF.

This chain uses TRBV4-3 with TRBJ2-3, with 10 bases lining up with TRBD1. J gave up 2 bases and V 5 bases, and 7 bases lay outside the gene matches. The CDR3 has 16 amino acids. Germline loops: CDR1 LGHNA, CDR2 YSLEER. The CDR3 nucleotides are TGCGCCAGCAGCAAAGGGACAGGGGACTTCACAGATACGCAGTATTTT. Translating it yields CASSKGTGDFTDTQYF.

The chain carries TRBV7-9 and TRBJ2-2; the match to TRBD1 covers 9 bases. The CDR3 is 13 amino acids. Germline-derived CDR1 and CDR2 are SEHNR and FQNEAQ (reference sequence). With 4 bases clipped from V and 6 bases from J, the junction kept 0 bases outside the gene matches. The CDR3 DNA sequence: TGTGCCAGCAGCTGGACAGGGGCCGGGGAGCTGTTTTTT. This translates into CASSWTGAGELFF. The variable domain in full, completed from reference TRBV7-9 and TRBJ2-2, reads DTGVSQNPRHKITKRGQNVTFRCDPISEHNRLYWYRQTLGQGPEFLTYFQNEAQLEKSRLLSDRFSAERPKGSFSTLEIQRTEQGDSAMYLCASSWTGAGELFFGEGSRLTVL.

The V and J genes are TRBV11-2 and TRBJ2-5; 9 nucleotides align to TRBD2. CDR1 and CDR2 (germline): SGHAT, FQNNGV. V dropped 7 bases and J dropped 2; count of bases not matched to a gene: 5. The CDR3 extends over 14 amino acids. CDR3 region: CASTALAGQETQYF. The CDR3 DNA is TGTGCCAGCACGGCTCTAGCGGGACAAGAGACCCAGTACTTC.

This chain joins TRBV7-6 and TRBJ2-7, with TRBD2 matching 9 bases. The CDR3 loop spans 17 amino acids. CDR1 is SGHVS and CDR2 is FNYEAQ in the germline V gene. V was clipped by 2 bases and J by 5 bases; unmatched bases: 13. CDR3: CASSLLASGVGVDEQYF. The CDR3 DNA follows: TGTGCCAGCAGCTTATTGGCTAGCGGGGTAGGGGTTGACGAGCAGTACTTC.

This chain joins TRBV6-5 and TRBJ2-7, with 7 bases matching TRBD1. The length of the CDR3 is 15 residues. The germline V gene encodes CDR1 MNHEY and CDR2 SVGAGI. J lost 0 bases, V lost 3 bases, and 5 bases had no gene match. The CDR3, as DNA: TGTGCCAGCAGTTATGGGACAGACGTCTCCTACGAGCAGTACTTC. Its protein product is CASSYGTDVSYEQYF.

CDR3 sequence (DNA): TGTGCCAGCAGCGGGCCTAGCGGGAGGGACACCGGGGAGCTGTTTTTT. It codes for CASSGPSGRDTGELFF. This rearrangement joins TRBV7-9 to TRBJ2-2, with TRBD2 matching 12 bases. Germline V lookup: CDR1 SEHNR, CDR2 FQNEAQ (reference sequence). Trimming took 5 bases from V and 3 from J; bases not matched to a gene: 4. The CDR3 has 16 amino acids.

The chain combines TRBV6-4 with TRBJ2-3; 8 bases agree with TRBD2. J lost 3 bases, V lost 3 bases, and 2 bases had no gene match. Per germline, CDR1 MRHNA and CDR2 SNTAGT. CDR3 length: 14 residues. The CDR3 region has the DNA TGTGCCAGCAGTGAAGCGGGAGCGACAGATACGCAGTATTTT. It yields the protein CASSEAGATDTQYF.

V gene TRBV19 combines with J gene TRBJ2-2; D gene unclear. The CDR3 sequence is 15 residues long. The V end was cut by 3 bases, the J end by 0 bases, with 8 bases between. Germline assignment: CDR1 LNHDA and CDR2 SQIVND (reference sequence). CDR3 residues: CASSINFPNTGELFF. CDR3 in DNA: TGTGCCAGTAGTATTAACTTTCCGAACACCGGGGAGCTGTTTTTT.

V usage is TRBV11-2 and J usage is TRBJ2-7; 8 nucleotides align to TRBD2. CDR3 length equals 14 residues. CDR1 and CDR2 from the germline V gene are SGHAT and FQNNGV. J gave up 0 bases and V 4 bases, and 2 bases lay outside the gene matches. The CDR3 nucleotides are TGTGCCAGCAGCTCGGGAGGGGGCTCCTACGAGCAGTACTTC. It specifies CASSSGGGSYEQYF.

V and J are TRBV7-8 and TRBJ2-2, with TRBD2 identical over 12 bases. Germline V gene sequence: CDR1 SGHVS, CDR2 FQNEAQ. The CDR3 has 17 amino acids. The junction had 8 bases not matched to a gene; V was cut back by 4 bases and J by 5 bases. The CDR3 protein is CASSSLASGRATGELFF. The CDR3 bases are TGTGCCAGCAGCTCCCTGGCTAGCGGGAGGGCGACCGGGGAGCTGTTTTTT.

This clone was seen just once. CDR3 coding DNA: TGTGCCAGCAGTGACCTAAACTCCTACGAGCAGTACTTC. It translates to CASSDLNSYEQYF. The J gene is TRBJ2-7, the V gene TRBV2; no firm D call. V lost 3 bases, J lost 0 bases, and 6 bases lay in between. Germline V gene data show CDR1 as SNHLY and CDR2 as FYNNEI. This CDR3 has 13 residues.

This chain joins TRBV2 and TRBJ1-5; 7 nucleotides match TRBD1. V gave up 8 bases and J gave up 0 bases; unmatched junction bases: 7. The V gene's germline CDR1 is SNHLY and CDR2 FYNNEI. The CDR3 runs to 15 residues. For the CDR3, the DNA is TGTGCCAGCTCCGGGACAGACTTTAGCAATCAGCCCCAGCATTTT. It yields the protein CASSGTDFSNQPQHF.